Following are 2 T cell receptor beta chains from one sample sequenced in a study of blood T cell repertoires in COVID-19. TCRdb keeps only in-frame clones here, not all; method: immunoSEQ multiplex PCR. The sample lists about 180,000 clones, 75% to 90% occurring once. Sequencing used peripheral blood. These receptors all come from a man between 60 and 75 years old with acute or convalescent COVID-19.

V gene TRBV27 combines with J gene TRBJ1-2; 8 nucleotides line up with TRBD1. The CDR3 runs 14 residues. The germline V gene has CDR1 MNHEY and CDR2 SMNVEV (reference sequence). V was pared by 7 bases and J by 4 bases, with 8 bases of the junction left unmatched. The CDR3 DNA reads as TGTGCCAGCAAGGGGACAGGTCGACGCTATGGCTACACCTTC. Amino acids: CASKGTGRRYGYTF.

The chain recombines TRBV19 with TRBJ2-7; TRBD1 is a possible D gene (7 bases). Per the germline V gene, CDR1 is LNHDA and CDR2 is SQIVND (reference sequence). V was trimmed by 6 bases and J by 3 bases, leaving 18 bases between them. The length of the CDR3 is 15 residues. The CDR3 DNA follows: TGTGCCAGTAGACCCACAGGGGAGGAGCTCTACGAGCAGTACTTC. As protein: CASRPTGEELYEQYF.